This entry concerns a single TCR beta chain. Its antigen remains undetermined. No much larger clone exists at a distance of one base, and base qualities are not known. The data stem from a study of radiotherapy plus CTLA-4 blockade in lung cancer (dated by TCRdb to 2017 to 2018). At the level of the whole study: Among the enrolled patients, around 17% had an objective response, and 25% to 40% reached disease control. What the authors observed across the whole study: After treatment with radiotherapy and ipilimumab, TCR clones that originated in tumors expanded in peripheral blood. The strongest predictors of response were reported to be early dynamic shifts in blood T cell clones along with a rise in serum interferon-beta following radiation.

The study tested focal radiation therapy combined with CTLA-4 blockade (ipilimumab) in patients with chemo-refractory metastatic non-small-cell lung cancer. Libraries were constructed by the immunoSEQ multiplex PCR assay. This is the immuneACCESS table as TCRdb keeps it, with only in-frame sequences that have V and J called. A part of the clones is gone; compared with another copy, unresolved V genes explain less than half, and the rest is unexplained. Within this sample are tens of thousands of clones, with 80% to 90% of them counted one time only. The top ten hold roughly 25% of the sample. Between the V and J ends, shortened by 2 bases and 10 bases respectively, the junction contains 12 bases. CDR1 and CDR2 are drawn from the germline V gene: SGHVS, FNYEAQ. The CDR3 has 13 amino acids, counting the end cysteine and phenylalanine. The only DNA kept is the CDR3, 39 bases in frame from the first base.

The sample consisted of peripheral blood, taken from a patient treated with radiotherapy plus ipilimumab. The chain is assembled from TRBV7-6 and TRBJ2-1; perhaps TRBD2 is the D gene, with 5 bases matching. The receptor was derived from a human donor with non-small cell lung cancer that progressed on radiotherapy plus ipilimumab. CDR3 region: CASSLREKGEQFF. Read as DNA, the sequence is TGTGCCAGCAGCTTAAGGGAGAAAGGGGAGCAGTTCTTC.